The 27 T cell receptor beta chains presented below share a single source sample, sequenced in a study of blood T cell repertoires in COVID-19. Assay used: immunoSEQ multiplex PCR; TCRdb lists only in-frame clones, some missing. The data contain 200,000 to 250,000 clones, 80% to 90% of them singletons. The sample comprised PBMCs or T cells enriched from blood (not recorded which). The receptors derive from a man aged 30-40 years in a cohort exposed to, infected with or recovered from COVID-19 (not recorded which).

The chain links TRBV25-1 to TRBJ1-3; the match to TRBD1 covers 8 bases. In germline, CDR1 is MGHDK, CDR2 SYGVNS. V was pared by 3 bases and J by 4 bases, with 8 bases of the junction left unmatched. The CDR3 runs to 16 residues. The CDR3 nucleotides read TGTGCCAGCAGTGACCACGGACAGGGTTGGGGAAACACCATATATTTT. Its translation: CASSDHGQGWGNTIYF. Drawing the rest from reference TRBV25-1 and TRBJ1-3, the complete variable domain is EADIYQTPRYLVIGTGKKITLECSQTMGHDKMYWYQQDPGMELHLIHYSYGVNSTEKGDLSSESTVSRIRTEHFPLTLESARPSHTSQYLCASSDHGQGWGNTIYFGEGSWLTVV.

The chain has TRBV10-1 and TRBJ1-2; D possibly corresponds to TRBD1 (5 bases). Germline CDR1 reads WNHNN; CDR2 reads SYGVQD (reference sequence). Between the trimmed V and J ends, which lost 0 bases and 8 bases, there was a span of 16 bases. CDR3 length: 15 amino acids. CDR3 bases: TGCGCCAGCAGTGAGTCGATATTCCCAGGGCAGGGCTACACCTTC. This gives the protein CASSESIFPGQGYTF.

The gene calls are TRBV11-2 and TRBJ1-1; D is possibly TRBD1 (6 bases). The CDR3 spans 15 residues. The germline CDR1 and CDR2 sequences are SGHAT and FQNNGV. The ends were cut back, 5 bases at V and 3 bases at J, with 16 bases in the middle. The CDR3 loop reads CASSDKAQGYTEAFF. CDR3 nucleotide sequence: TGTGCCAGCAGCGATAAAGCACAGGGCTACACTGAAGCTTTCTTT.

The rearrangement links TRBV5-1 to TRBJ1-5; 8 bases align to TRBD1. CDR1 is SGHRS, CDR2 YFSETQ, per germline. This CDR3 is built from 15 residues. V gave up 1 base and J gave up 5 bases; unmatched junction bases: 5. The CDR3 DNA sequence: TGCGCCAGCAGCTTGTCCGGGACAGGTCATCAGCCCCAGCATTTT. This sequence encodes CASSLSGTGHQPQHF. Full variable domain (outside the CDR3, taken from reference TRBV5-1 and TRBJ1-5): KAGVTQTPRYLIKTRGQQVTLSCSPISGHRSVSWYQQTPGQGLQFLFEYFSETQRNKGNFPGRFSGRQFSNSRSEMNVSTLELGDSALYLCASSLSGTGHQPQHFGDGTRLSIL.

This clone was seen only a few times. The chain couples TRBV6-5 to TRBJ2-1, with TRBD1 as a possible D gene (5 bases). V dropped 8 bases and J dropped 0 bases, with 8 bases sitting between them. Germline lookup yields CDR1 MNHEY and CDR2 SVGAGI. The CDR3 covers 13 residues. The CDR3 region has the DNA TGTGCCAGCGGGGCATTCTCCTACAATGAGCAGTTCTTC. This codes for CASGAFSYNEQFF.

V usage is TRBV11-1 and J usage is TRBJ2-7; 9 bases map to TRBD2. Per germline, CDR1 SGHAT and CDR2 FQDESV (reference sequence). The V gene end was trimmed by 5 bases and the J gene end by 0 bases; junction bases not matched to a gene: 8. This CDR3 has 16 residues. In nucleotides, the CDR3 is TGTGCCAGCAGCCCCCTGACTAGCGGCAACTCCTACGAGCAGTACTTC. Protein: CASSPLTSGNSYEQYF. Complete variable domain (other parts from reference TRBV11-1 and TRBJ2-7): EAEVAQSPRYKITEKSQAVAFWCDPISGHATLYWYRQILGQGPELLVQFQDESVVDDSQLPKDRFSAERLKGVDSTLKIQPAELGDSAMYLCASSPLTSGNSYEQYFGPGTRLTVT.

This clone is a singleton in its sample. CDR3 DNA sequence: TGTGCCAGCACTAGCGGGAGCACAGATACGCAGTATTTT. Translated, it gives CASTSGSTDTQYF. The chain uses TRBV7-9 and TRBJ2-3, with 8 bases that match TRBD2. The V gene's germline CDR1 is SEHNR and CDR2 FQNEAQ (reference sequence). The CDR3 sequence is 13 residues long. Germline trimming cut 7 bases from V and 0 bases from J; bases unmatched to any gene: 0.

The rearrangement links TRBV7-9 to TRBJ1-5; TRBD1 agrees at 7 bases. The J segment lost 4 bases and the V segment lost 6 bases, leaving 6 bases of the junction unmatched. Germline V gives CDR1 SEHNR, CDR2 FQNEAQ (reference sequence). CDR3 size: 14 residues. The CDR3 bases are TGTGCCAGCAGTCGTGGACAGGCTAATCAGCCCCAGCATTTT. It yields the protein CASSRGQANQPQHF. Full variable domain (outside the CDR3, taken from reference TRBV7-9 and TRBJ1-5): DTGVSQNPRHKITKRGQNVTFRCDPISEHNRLYWYRQTLGQGPEFLTYFQNEAQLEKSRLLSDRFSAERPKGSFSTLEIQRTEQGDSAMYLCASSRGQANQPQHFGDGTRLSIL.

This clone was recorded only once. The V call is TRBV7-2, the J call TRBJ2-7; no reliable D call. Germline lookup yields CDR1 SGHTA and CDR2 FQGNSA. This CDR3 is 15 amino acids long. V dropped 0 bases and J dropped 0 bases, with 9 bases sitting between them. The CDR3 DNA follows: TGTGCCAGCAGCTTAGCCACTGAGAGCTCCTACGAGCAGTACTTC. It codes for CASSLATESSYEQYF.

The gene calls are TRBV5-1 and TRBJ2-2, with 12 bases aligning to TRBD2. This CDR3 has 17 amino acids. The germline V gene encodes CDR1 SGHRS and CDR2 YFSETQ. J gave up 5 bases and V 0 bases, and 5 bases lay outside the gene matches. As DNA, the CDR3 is TGCGCCAGCAGCTTGGTACTAGCGGGAGGTGGAACCGGGGAGCTGTTTTTT. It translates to CASSLVLAGGGTGELFF.

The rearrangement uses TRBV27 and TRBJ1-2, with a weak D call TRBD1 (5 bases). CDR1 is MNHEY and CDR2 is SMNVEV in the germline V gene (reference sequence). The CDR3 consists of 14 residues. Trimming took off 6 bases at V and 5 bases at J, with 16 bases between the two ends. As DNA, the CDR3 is TGTGCCAGCAGCCCCGGCTCTGGGGCTTATGGCTACACCTTC. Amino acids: CASSPGSGAYGYTF.

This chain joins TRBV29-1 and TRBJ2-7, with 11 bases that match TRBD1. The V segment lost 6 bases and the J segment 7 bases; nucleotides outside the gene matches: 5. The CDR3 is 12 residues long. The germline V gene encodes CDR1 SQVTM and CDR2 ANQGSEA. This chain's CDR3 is CSVGTGGWEQYF. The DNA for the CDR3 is TGCAGCGTAGGGACAGGGGGATGGGAGCAGTACTTC.

CDR3 loop: CASNRQGVRHEQYF. The CDR3 bases are TGTGCCAGCAACCGACAGGGGGTTCGACACGAGCAGTACTTC. The chain is built from TRBV5-6 and TRBJ2-7; 9 bases align to TRBD1. CDR3 length: 14 amino acids. V was pared by 6 bases and J by 5 bases, with 9 bases of the junction left unmatched. CDR1 and CDR2 from the germline V gene are SGHDT and YYEEEE.

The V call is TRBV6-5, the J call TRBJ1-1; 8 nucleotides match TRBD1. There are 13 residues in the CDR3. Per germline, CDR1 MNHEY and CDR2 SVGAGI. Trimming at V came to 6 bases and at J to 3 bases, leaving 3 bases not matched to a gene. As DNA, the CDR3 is TGTGCCAGCAGCCTGACAGGGGACACTGAAGCTTTCTTT. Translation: CASSLTGDTEAFF.

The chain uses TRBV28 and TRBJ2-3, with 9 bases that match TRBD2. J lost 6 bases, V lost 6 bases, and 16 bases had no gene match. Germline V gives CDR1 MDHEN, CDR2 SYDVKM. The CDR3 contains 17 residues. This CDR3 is CASRPSSAGGGMDTQYF. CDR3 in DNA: TGTGCCAGCAGGCCATCCTCGGCGGGAGGGGGCATGGATACGCAGTATTTT.

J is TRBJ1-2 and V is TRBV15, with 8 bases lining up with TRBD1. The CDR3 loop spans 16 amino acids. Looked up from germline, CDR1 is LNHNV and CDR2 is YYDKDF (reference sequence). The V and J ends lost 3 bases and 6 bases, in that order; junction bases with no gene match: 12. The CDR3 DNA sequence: TGTGCCACCAGCAGCTCTTTGCGGACAGGGAAGGATGGCTACACCTTC. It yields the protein CATSSSLRTGKDGYTF. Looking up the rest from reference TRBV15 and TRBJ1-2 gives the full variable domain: DAMVIQNPRYQVTQFGKPVTLSCSQTLNHNVMYWYQQKSSQAPKLLFHYYDKDFNNEADTPDNFQSRRPNTSFCFLDIRSPGLGDTAMYLCATSSSLRTGKDGYTFGSGTRLTVV.

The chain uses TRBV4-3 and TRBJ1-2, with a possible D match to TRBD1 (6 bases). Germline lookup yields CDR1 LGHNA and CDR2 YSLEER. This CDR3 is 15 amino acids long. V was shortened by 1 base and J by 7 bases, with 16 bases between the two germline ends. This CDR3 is CASSQAEDSRFGYTF. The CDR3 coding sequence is TGCGCCAGCAGCCAAGCTGAGGACAGTCGCTTTGGCTACACCTTC.

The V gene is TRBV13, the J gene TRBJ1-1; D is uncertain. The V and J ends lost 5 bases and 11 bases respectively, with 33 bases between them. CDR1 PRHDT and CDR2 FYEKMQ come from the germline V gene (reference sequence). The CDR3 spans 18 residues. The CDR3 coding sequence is TGTGCCAGCAGCCACCGAACACCAAGACTGAATACCCCCTTCGGGGCTTTCTTT. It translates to CASSHRTPRLNTPFGAFF.

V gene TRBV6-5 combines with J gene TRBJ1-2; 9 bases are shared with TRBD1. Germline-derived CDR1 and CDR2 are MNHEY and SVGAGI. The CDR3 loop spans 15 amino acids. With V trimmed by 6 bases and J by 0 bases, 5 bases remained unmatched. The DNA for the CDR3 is TGTGCCAGCAGAGTCCGGGACAGGGCTAACTATGGCTACACCTTC. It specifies CASRVRDRANYGYTF.

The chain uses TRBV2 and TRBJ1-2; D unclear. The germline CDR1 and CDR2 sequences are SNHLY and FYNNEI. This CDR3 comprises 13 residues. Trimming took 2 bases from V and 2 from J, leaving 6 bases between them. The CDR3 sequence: CASSETVNYGYTF. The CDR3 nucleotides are TGTGCCAGCAGTGAAACAGTCAACTATGGCTACACCTTC.

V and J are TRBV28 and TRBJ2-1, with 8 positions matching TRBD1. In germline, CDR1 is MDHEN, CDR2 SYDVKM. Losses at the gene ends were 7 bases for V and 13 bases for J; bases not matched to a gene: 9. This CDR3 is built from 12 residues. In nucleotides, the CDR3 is TGTGCCAGCAACCGGCTCGGACAGGGCCAGTTCTTC. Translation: CASNRLGQGQFF.

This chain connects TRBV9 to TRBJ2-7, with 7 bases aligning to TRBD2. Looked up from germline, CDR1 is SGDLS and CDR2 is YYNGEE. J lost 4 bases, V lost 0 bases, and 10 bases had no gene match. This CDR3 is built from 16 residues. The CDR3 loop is CASSVGAGSGLYEQYF. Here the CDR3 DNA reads TGTGCCAGCAGCGTAGGAGCGGGATCGGGCCTTTACGAGCAGTACTTC. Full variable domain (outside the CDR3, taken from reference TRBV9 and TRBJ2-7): DSGVTQTPKHLITATGQRVTLRCSPRSGDLSVYWYQQSLDQGLQFLIQYYNGEERAKGNILERFSAQQFPDLHSELNLSSLELGDSALYFCASSVGAGSGLYEQYFGPGTRLTVT.

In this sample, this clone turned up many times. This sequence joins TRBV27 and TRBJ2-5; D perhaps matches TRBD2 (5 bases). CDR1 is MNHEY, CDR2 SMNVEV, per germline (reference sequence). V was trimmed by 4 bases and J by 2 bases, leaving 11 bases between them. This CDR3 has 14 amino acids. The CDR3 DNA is TGTGCCAGCAGTTCGGACTTGTATCAAGAGACCCAGTACTTC. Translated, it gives CASSSDLYQETQYF.

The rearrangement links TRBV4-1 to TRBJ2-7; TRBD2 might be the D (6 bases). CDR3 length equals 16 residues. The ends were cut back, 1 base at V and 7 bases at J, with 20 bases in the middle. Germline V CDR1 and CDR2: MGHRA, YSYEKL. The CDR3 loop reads CASSQAGGTGLGEQYF. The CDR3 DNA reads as TGCGCCAGCAGCCAAGCCGGGGGTACAGGCCTCGGTGAGCAGTACTTC.

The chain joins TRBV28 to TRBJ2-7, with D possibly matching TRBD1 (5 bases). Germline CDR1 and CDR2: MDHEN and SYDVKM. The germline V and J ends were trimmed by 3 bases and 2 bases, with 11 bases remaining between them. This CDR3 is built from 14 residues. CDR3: CASSFQGRTYEQYF. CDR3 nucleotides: TGTGCCAGCAGTTTCCAGGGCCGGACCTACGAGCAGTACTTC.

The CDR3 here is CASRGRMNTEAFF. The CDR3 nucleotides are TGCGCCAGCAGGGGCAGAATGAACACTGAAGCTTTCTTT. The V and J genes are TRBV5-1 and TRBJ1-1; no firm D call. The CDR3 loop spans 13 amino acids. The germline V gene has CDR1 SGHRS and CDR2 YFSETQ. V was trimmed by 5 bases and J by 0 bases, leaving 8 bases between them.

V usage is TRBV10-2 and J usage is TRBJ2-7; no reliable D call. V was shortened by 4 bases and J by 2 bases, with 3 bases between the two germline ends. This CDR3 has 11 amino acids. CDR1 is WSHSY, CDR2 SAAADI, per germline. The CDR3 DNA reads TGCGCCAGCAGTGCAGCCTACGAGCAGTACTTC. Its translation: CASSAAYEQYF.